The 5 T cell receptor beta chains below were found in one sample sequenced in a study of CD8 T cells in Susac syndrome. Reverse transcription used about 0.45 to 1 ug RNA and random hexamers. Via MiXCR, TCRdb re-called the immunoSEQ multiplex PCR reads, giving one row per CDR3 protein. The sample lists about 400,000 distinct CDR3 sequences; 85% to 90% were seen once. Sequencing used CD8+ T cells from PBMCs. These receptors all stem from a human donor with multiple sclerosis.

This chain links TRBV5-6 with TRBJ2-5; D possibly corresponds to TRBD2 (5 bases). The CDR3 consists of 15 residues. CDR1 and CDR2 (germline): SGHDT, YYEEEE. The V and J ends lost 5 bases and 5 bases respectively, with 19 bases between them. CDR3 coding DNA: TGTGCCAGCAGACGAGGGCCCTCATATGGGGAGACCCAGTACTTC. Residues: CASRRGPSYGETQYF.

The rearrangement uses TRBV4-1 and TRBJ1-2; 8 bases line up with TRBD1. CDR1 is MGHRA and CDR2 is YSYEKL in the germline V gene. V lost 3 bases to trimming and J lost 5 bases; unmatched junction nucleotides: 11. This CDR3 spans 16 amino acids. The CDR3 region has the DNA TGCGCCAGCAGCCAGGTGCCGGGACAGGCGACATATGGCTACACCTTC. This codes for CASSQVPGQATYGYTF.

The CDR3: CASSHRQGYEKLFF. The CDR3 coding sequence is TGTGCCAGCAGCCACAGACAGGGGTATGAAAAACTGTTTTTT. The V call is TRBV14, the J call TRBJ1-4, with TRBD1 matching 8 bases. The CDR3 length is 14 residues. J gave up 6 bases and V 3 bases, and 3 bases lay outside the gene matches. Germline CDR1 reads SGHDN; CDR2 reads FVKESK.

As for this clonotype: The junction differs from germline at one of its ends, possibly a read error. The chain recombines TRBV7-7 with TRBJ2-1, with D perhaps matching TRBD1 (5 bases). Germline assignment: CDR1 SSHAT and CDR2 FNYEAQ (reference sequence). The CDR3 consists of 15 residues. In nucleotides, the CDR3 is TGTGCTAGCAGCTTCATCAGGGCTACCCACAATGAGCAGTTCTTC. This codes for CASSFIRATHNEQFF.

The rearrangement joins TRBV4-1 to TRBJ2-7; tentatively, D is TRBD2 (5 bases). From germline, CDR1 is MGHRA and CDR2 YSYEKL. The V end lost 2 bases, the J end lost 5 bases, and 19 bases lay between the germline ends. The CDR3 contains 16 residues. This CDR3 reads CASSQREGPGYDEQYF. CDR3 coding DNA: TGCGCCAGCAGCCAACGAGAGGGCCCGGGGTACGACGAGCAGTACTTC.